This entry describes one T cell receptor beta chain. The sample holds other DNA sequences that translate to the same CDR3. The source of the sample is a study of shared clonotypes between healthy human individuals. This CDR3 spans 13 amino acids. CDR1 is SGHRS and CDR2 is YFSETQ in the germline V gene. V lost 0 bases, J lost 6 bases, and 8 bases lay in between. TCRdb keeps only in-frame clones here, not all; method: immunoSEQ multiplex PCR. The data show over 950,000 clones, with 60% to 80% seen just once and almost 0.9% held by the top ten. The chain joins TRBV5-1 to TRBJ2-3; D remains unclear. This receptor was identified in a man aged 18 to 29 in good health. Some clones in this sample may be carry-over from other donors' samples. The sequencing input was memory CD4+ T cells from PBMCs. Subset defined: CD45RA-negative fraction. The CDR3 sequence: CASSLVPSDTQYF. The CDR3 coding sequence is TGCGCCAGCAGCTTGGTTCCGTCGGATACGCAGTATTTT.